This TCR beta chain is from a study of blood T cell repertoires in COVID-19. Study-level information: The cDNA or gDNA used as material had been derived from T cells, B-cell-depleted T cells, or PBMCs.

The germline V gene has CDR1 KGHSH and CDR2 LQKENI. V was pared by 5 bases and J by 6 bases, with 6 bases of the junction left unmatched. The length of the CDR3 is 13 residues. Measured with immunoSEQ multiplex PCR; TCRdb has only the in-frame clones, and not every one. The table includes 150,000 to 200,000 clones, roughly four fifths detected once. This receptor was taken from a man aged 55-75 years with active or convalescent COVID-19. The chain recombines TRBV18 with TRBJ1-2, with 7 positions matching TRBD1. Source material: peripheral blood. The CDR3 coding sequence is TGTGCCAGCTCAGCTACAGGGGTAGATGGCTACACCTTC. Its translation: CASSATGVDGYTF.